This T cell receptor (beta chain) originates from a study of blood T cell repertoires in COVID-19 (TCRdb year 2020). About the investigation overall: Collaborator samples came from the United States, Italy and Spain and covered acute and convalescent phases of COVID-19. The prospective study material was composed of cDNA or gDNA derived from T cells, B-cell-depleted T cells, or PBMCs. Subjects who had been exposed to COVID-19, were actively infected with it, or had recovered from it provided the deeply sampled blood TCRbeta repertoires that made up the dataset. A freely available public database, intended as a resource for researchers studying the immune response to SARS-CoV-2, is where the repertoires were released. Samples came from the ongoing ImmuneRACE study (first 160 participants) plus 1,254 subjects from 6 global collaborators. Nearly every sample came with metadata listing a de-identified subject ID, COVID-19 status, age in years and sex. Where available, HLA class I and class II types were obtained from metadata supplied by the sample provider rather than from assay-based typing.

The paper's findings and limits, for the study overall: The quantity of clinical and demographic metadata differed by source and by participant and was supplied without curation.

Whole blood was collected in K2EDTA tubes by collaborating institutions according to the institutions' own protocols. For TCRbeta analysis, collaborators shipped samples in one of three forms: frozen whole blood, isolated PBMCs, or DNA extracted from either of those sample types. Notes on this clone: Its antigen is currently not known. Qualities for individual bases were not recorded, and no much larger clone is one base off.

The immunoSEQ Assay, a bias-controlled multiplex PCR, was used to amplify TCRbeta CDR3 regions from genomic DNA. As for how the authors treated the data: The number of nucleated cells in each sample was estimated by amplification of reference gene primers within the assay. To quantify the absolute abundance of each unique TCRbeta CDR3 rearrangement, sequence reads were collapsed and filtered. Productive Simpson clonality was computed per sample as the square root of Simpson's diversity index over productive rearrangements. What TCRdb holds here is the immuneACCESS table cut down to in-frame rearrangements. Part of the clones is not present; checked against another copy, under half of the missing clones reflect an unresolved V gene, and the others are unexplained. The DNA was the basis for D and trimming; V, J and clone size are from that table. The sample table lists under 150,000 clones, approximately 84% of them with a count of one. The ten largest account for 17% of the sample.

What was sequenced was peripheral blood. This clonotype was sampled from a woman aged 80 or over with acute or convalescent COVID-19.

The nucleotide sequence is TGTGCCAGCAGCTTAAATTCGGGGACTGAAGCTTTCTTT. This translates into CASSLNSGTEAFF. This receptor chain uses TRBV11-2 and TRBJ1-1, with no confident D gene call. V and J are truncated by 2 bases and 5 bases respectively, leaving an intervening sequence of 9 bases. Its CDR3 holds 13 amino acids, cysteine through phenylalanine. CDR3 DNA only is kept here, 39 bases in frame from base 1. CDR1 is given as SGHAT and CDR2 as FQNNGV, both from the germline V gene.